Sequencing of this TCR beta chain was carried out in a study of blood T cell repertoires in COVID-19. In the study overall: There were acute and convalescent COVID-19 samples, and they came from the United States, Italy and Spain.

In Seattle, patients joined the study during active infection and were tracked longitudinally. Per the original data handling: Reference gene primers were amplified, and this amplification served to estimate nucleated cell counts. Produced via immunoSEQ multiplex PCR; TCRdb's table is partial and in-frame only. Clonal size and the V and J genes are those of that table, whereas D and trimming came from the DNA. This table holds fewer than 300,000 clones, more than 65% found once. This clone was counted a single time. Trimming shortened V by 0 bases and J by 1 base, and 16 bases separated the two germline ends. CDR3 size: 19 residues. Germline V CDR1 and CDR2: LNHNV, YYDKDF (reference sequence).

This receptor was identified in a person between 65 and 79 years old with COVID-19, enrolled during active disease. Sequencing was performed on peripheral blood. The chain uses TRBV15 and TRBJ2-6, with a weak D call TRBD2 (6 bases). The CDR3, as DNA: TGTGCCACCAGCAGAGAGGTAACGGGGGTTGTATCTGGGGCCAACGTCCTGACTTTC. Translating it yields CATSREVTGVVSGANVLTF.